This T cell receptor (beta chain) emerged from a study of a mutant IDH1 vaccine in newly diagnosed glioma. Study overall: Treated patients were roughly 60% male, approximately 38% female, mean age approximately 41 years. Standard pretreatment was either radiotherapy, temozolomide, or, for most, radiochemotherapy with temozolomide.

The V gene's germline CDR1 is SGHVS and CDR2 FQNEAQ. V gave up 4 bases and J gave up 5 bases, with 6 bases separating them. This CDR3 is built from 12 residues. Turning to this clone: Its antigen is not identified.

TCRdb keeps only in-frame clones here, not all; method: immunoSEQ multiplex PCR. The profile covers tens of thousands of clones, with about 80% appearing a single time and around 6.2% taken by the ten largest. The time point: week 23, last vaccination. Topical imiquimod was applied with each vaccine dose, which held 300 ug of mutant IDH1 20-mer peptide. The donor cohort comprised cases of new WHO grade 3 or 4 IDH1-mutant, ATRX-lost astrocytoma. This TCR was recovered from a man aged 35 to 55 with glioma. The V gene is TRBV7-8, the J gene TRBJ1-3; D remains unclear. The sequencing used PBMCs, collected from a glioma patient whose treatment included an IDH1 peptide vaccine. The CDR3 here is CASSSARNTIYF. The CDR3 DNA reads as TGTGCCAGCAGCTCGGCAAGAAACACCATATATTTT.